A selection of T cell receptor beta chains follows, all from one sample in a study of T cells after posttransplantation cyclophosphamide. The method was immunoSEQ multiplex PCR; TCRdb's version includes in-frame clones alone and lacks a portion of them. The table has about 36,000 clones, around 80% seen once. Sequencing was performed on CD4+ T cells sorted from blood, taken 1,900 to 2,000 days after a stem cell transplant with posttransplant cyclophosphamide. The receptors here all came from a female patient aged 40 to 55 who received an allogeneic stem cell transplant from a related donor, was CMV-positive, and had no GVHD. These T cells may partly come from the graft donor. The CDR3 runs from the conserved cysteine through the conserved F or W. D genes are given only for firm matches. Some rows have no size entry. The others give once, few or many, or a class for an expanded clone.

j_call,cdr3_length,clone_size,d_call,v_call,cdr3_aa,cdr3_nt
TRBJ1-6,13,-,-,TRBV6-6,CASSDRPGSPLHF,TGTGCCAGCAGCGACAGGCCGGGGTCACCCCTCCACTTT
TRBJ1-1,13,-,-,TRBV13,CASSSYRASEAFF,TGTGCCAGCAGCTCATATAGAGCGTCTGAAGCTTTCTTT
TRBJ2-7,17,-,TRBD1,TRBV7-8,CASSPTFRGQGTYEQYF,TGTGCCAGCAGCCCCACCTTCCGCGGACAGGGGACCTACGAGCAGTACTTC
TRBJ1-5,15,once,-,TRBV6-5,CASSSGETLNQPQHF,TGTGCCAGCAGTTCAGGGGAGACCCTCAATCAGCCCCAGCATTTT
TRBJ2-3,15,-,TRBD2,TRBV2,CASSDWRGGTDTQYF,TGTGCCAGCAGTGACTGGCGGGGGGGCACAGATACGCAGTATTTT
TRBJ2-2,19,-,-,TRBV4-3,CASSQGAGPALGRTGELFF,TGCGCCAGCAGCCAAGGGGCGGGGCCGGCGCTAGGGAGGACCGGGGAGCTGTTTTTT
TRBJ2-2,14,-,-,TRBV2,CASLRSIGTGELFF,TGTGCCAGCCTCAGGTCCATTGGGACCGGGGAGCTGTTTTTT
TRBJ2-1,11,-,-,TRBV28,CASSYFNEQFF,TGTGCCAGCAGTTACTTCAATGAGCAGTTCTTC
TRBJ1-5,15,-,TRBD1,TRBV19,CASSRQGQSNQPQHF,TGTGCCAGTAGCCGCCAGGGACAGAGCAATCAGCCCCAGCATTTT
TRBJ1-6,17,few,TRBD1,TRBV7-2,CASSLFRGSSYNSPLHF,TGTGCCAGCAGCCTCTTCAGGGGGAGCTCCTATAATTCACCCCTCCACTTT
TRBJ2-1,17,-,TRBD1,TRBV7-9,CASSLKGALASYNEQFF,TGTGCCAGCAGCTTAAAGGGGGCGTTGGCTTCCTACAATGAGCAGTTCTTC
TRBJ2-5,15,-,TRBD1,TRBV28,CASSLTGGTLETQYF,TGTGCCAGCAGTTTAACAGGGGGAACGTTGGAGACCCAGTACTTC
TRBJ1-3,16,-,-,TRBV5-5,CASSLIPRQPGNTIYF,TGTGCCAGCAGCTTGATACCTCGACAGCCTGGAAACACCATATATTTT
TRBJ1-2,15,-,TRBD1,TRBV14,CASSRPGQEFYGYTF,TGTGCCAGCAGCAGACCGGGACAGGAGTTCTATGGCTACACCTTC
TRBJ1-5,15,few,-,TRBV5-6,CASSLDGRDNQPQHF,TGTGCCAGCAGCTTGGATGGACGGGACAATCAGCCCCAGCATTTT
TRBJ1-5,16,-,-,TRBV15,CATSSLGTLEVQPQHF,TGTGCCACCAGCAGTTTAGGGACTTTAGAAGTTCAGCCCCAGCATTTT
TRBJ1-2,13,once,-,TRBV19,CASMGTSIYGYTF,TGTGCCAGTATGGGGACAAGTATCTATGGCTACACCTTC
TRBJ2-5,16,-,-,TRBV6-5,CASSYGAGGYQETQYF,TGTGCCAGCAGTTACGGTGCGGGTGGGTACCAAGAGACCCAGTACTTC
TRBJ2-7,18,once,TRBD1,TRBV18,CASSTIRTGALGSYEQYF,TGTGCCAGCTCTACCATTAGGACAGGGGCGCTGGGGAGCTACGAGCAGTACTTC
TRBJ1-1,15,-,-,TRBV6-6,CASSPRGVPNTEAFF,TGTGCCAGCAGCCCCCGCGGTGTCCCCAACACTGAAGCTTTCTTT
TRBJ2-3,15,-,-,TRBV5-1,CASGELGSFTDTQYF,TGCGCCAGCGGAGAGCTAGGAAGTTTCACAGATACGCAGTATTTT
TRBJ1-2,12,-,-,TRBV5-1,CASSWDTAGYTF,TGCGCCAGCAGCTGGGACACGGCGGGCTACACCTTC
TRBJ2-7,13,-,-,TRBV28,CASSFIQRGEQYF,TGTGCCAGCAGTTTTATCCAACGAGGCGAGCAGTACTTC
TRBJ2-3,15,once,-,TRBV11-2,CASSLVRGAIDTQYF,TGTGCCAGCAGCTTAGTCAGGGGGGCGATAGATACGCAGTATTTT
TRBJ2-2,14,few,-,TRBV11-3,CASSLRPGAGELFF,TGTGCCAGCAGCTTACGCCCCGGAGCCGGGGAGCTGTTTTTT
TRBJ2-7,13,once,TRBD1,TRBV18,CASSLGTDYEQYF,TGTGCCAGCTCACTGGGGACAGACTACGAGCAGTACTTC
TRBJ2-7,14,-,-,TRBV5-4,CASSLDNQGYEQYF,TGTGCCAGCAGCTTGGATAATCAGGGCTACGAGCAGTACTTC
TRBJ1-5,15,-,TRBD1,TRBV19,CASTRRGQGNQPQHF,TGTGCCAGTACCCGAAGGGGGCAGGGCAATCAGCCCCAGCATTTT
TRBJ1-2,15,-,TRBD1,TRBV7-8,CASSLSTQGFYGYTF,TGTGCCAGCAGCCTGTCTACACAGGGGTTTTATGGCTACACCTTC
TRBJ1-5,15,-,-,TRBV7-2,CASSPLWGESQPQHF,TGTGCCAGCAGCCCCCTCTGGGGGGAATCGCAGCCCCAGCATTTT
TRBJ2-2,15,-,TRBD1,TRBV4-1,CASSLRQGATGELFF,TGCGCCAGCAGCCTCCGACAGGGGGCGACCGGGGAGCTGTTTTTT
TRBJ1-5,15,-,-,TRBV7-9,CASSSGGVGNQPQHF,TGTGCCAGCAGCTCTGGGGGGGTAGGCAATCAGCCCCAGCATTTT
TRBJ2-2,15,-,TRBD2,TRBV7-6,CASSLLAGATGELFF,TGTGCCAGCAGCTTACTAGCGGGGGCCACCGGGGAGCTGTTTTTT